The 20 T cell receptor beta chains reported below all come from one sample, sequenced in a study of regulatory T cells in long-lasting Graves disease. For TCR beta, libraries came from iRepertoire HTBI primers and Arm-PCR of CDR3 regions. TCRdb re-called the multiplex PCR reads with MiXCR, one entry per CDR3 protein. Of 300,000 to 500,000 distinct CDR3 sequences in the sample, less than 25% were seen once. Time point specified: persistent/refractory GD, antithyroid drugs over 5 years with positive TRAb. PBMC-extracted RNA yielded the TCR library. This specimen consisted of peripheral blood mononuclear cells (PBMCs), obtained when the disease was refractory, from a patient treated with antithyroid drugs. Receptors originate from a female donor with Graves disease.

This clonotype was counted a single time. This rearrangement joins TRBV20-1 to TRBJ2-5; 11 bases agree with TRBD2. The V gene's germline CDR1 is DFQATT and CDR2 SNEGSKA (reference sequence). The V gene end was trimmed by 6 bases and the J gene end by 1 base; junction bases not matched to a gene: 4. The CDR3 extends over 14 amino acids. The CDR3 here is CSAGLAGIQETQYF. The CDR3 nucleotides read TGCAGTGCCGGACTAGCGGGTATCCAAGAGACCCAGTACTTC.

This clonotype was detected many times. The CDR3 region has the DNA TGCAGTGCTAGTGACAGGGATAATTCACCCCTCCACTTT. Translating gives CSASDRDNSPLHF. The chain couples TRBV20-1 to TRBJ1-6; 7 bases are shared with TRBD1. V shed 3 bases, J shed 5 bases, and the junction held 1 base outside the gene matches. CDR1 and CDR2 from the germline V gene are DFQATT and SNEGSKA (reference sequence). CDR3 size: 13 residues.

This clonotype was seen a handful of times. CDR3 bases: TGTGCCAGTCAGTTTGGCCTTAGCACAGATACGCAGTATTTT. As protein: CASQFGLSTDTQYF. V is TRBV12-3 or TRBV12-4 and J is TRBJ2-3; D gene ambiguous. V gave up 9 bases and J gave up 0 bases, with 13 bases separating them. The CDR3 is made up of 14 amino acids.

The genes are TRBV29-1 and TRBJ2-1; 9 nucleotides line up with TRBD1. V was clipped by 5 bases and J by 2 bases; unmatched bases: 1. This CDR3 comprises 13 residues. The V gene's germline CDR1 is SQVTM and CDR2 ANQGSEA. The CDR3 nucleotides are TGCAGCGTTAGGACAGGGGCCTACAATGAGCAGTTCTTC. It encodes CSVRTGAYNEQFF.

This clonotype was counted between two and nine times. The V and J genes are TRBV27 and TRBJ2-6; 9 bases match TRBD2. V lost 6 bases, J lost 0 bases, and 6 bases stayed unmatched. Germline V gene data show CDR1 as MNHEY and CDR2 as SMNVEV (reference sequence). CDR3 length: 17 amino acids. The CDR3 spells CASSGAGGISGANVLTF. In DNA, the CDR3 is TGTGCCAGCAGCGGAGCGGGGGGTATCTCTGGGGCCAACGTCCTGACTTTC.

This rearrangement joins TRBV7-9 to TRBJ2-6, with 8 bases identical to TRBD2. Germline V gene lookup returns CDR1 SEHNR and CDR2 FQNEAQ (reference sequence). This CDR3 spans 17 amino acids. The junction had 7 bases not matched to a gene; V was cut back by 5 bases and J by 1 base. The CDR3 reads CASSPGGVLSGANVLTF. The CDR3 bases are TGTGCCAGCAGCCCCGGGGGGGTACTTTCTGGGGCCAACGTCCTGACTTTC.

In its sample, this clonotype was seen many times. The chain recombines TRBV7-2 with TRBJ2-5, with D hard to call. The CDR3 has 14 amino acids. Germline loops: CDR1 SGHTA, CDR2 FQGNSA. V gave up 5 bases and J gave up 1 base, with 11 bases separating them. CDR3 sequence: CASSANGAQETQYF. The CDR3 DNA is TGTGCCAGCAGCGCAAATGGAGCCCAAGAGACCCAGTACTTC.

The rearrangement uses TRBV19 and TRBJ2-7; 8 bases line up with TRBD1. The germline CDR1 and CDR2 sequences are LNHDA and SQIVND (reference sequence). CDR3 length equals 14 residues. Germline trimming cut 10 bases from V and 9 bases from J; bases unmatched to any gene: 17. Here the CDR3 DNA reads TGTGCCACCGACCCAGGGGACAGGATCGGTGGGCAGTACTTC. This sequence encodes CATDPGDRIGGQYF.

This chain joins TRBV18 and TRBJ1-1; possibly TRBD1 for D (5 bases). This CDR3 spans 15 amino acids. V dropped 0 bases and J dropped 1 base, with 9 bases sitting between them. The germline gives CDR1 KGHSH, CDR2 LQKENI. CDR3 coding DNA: TGTGCCAGCTCACCACCGGGACTTCGGAACACTGAAGCTTTCTTT. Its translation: CASSPPGLRNTEAFF.

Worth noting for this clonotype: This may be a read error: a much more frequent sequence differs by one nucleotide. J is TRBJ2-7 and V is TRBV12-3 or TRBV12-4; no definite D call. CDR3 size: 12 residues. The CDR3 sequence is CASSRVLYKQYF. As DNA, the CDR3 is TGTGCCAGCAGTAGGGTCCTCTACAAGCAGTACTTC.

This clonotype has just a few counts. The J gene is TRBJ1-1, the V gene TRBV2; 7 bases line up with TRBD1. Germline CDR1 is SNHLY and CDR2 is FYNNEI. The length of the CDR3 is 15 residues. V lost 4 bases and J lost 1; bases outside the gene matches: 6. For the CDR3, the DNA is TGTGCCAGCAGTGGTAGCTGGACAGGGAACACTGAAGCTTTCTTT. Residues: CASSGSWTGNTEAFF.

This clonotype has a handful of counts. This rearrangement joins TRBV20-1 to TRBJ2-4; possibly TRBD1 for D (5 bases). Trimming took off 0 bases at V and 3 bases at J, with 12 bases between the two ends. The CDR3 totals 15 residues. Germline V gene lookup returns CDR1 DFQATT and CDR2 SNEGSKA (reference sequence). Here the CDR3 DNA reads TGCAGTGCTAGAGAAATAGGGGTCGGCAAAAACATTCAGTACTTC. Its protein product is CSAREIGVGKNIQYF.

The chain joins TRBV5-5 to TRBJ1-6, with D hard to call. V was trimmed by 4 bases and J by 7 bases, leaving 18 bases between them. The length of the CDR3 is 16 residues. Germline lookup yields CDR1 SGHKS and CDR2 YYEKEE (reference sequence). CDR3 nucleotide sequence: TGTGCCAGCAGCCCCCGACATGGGGTCGGGAATTCACCCCTCCACTTT. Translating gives CASSPRHGVGNSPLHF.

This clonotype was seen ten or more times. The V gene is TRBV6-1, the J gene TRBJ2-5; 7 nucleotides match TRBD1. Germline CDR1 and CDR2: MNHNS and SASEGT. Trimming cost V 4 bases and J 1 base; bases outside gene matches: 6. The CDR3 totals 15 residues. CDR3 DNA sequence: TGTGCCAGCAGTGTGTCGACAGGGCTCCAAGAGACCCAGTACTTC. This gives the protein CASSVSTGLQETQYF.

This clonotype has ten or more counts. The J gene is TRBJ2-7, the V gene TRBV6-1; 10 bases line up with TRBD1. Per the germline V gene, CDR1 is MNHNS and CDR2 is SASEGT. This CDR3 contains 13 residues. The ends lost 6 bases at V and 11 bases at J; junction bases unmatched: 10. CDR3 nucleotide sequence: TGTGCCAGCAGGGGAACTCGTGGGACAGGGGAGTACTTC. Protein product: CASRGTRGTGEYF.

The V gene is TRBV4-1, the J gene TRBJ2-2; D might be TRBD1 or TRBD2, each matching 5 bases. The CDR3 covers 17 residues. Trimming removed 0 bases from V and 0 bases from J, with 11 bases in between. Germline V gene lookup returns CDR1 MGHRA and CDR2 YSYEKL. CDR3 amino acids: CASSQDRGRANTGELFF. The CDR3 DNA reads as TGCGCCAGCAGCCAAGATCGGGGCAGGGCGAACACCGGGGAGCTGTTTTTT.

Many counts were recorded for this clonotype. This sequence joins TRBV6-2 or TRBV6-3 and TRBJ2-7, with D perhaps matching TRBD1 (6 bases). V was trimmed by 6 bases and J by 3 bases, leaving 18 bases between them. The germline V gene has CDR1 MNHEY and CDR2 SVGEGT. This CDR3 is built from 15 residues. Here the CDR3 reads CASRPSLGGRYEQYF. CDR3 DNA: TGTGCCAGCAGACCCTCTTTAGGGGGACGCTACGAGCAGTACTTC.

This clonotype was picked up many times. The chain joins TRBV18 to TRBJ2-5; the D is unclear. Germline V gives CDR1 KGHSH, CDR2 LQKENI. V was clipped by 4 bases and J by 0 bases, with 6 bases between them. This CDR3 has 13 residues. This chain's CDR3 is CASSRRNQETQYF. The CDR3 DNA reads TGTGCCAGCTCACGTCGAAACCAAGAGACCCAGTACTTC.

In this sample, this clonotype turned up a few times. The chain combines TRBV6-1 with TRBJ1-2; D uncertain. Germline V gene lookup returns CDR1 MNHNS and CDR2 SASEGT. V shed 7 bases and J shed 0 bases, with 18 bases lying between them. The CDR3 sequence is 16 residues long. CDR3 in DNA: TGTGCCAGCACCGACCTTGGCGCGCCGTCTAACTATGGCTACACCTTC. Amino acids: CASTDLGAPSNYGYTF.

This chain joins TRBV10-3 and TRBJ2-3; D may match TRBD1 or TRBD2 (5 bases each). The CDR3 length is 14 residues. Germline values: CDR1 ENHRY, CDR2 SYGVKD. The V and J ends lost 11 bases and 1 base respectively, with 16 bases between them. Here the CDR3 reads CASMGESGTDTQYF. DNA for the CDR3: TGTGCCTCCATGGGGGAGTCGGGCACAGATACGCAGTATTTT.